This paragraph covers one T cell receptor (beta chain) sequence. Antigen: not known. The data originate from a study of T cell repertoires in cytomegalovirus infection. At the level of the study: Public signatures in TCR beta pointed to CMV infection and matching HLA type. Overall study results and limits: Totalled public TCR beta family frequency picked out people who carried CMV plus the relevant HLA. HLA-C-restricted CMV-specific TCR beta clonotypes prevailed in the ex vivo response.

Germline lookup yields CDR1 ENHRY and CDR2 SYGVKD. The V end lost 3 bases, the J end lost 4 bases, and 7 bases lay between the germline ends. CDR3 length: 13 residues. MiXCR, run by TCRdb on the reads, gives a single entry per CDR3 protein. The sample lists approximately 990,000 distinct CDR3 sequences, 30% to 40% occurring once. V gene TRBV10-3 combines with J gene TRBJ2-1; perhaps TRBD1 as D (6 bases). Sequencing was performed on cultured CD8+ T cells from PBMCs, taken from culture after CMV antigen stimulation. The TCR was taken from a human donor in good health (CMV status not recorded). Some clones in this sample may be carry-over from other donors' samples. CDR3 nucleotides: TGTGCCATCAGTGAAGGGGGTTACAATGAGCAGTTCTTC. Translating it yields CAISEGGYNEQFF.